The clone carrying this T cell receptor beta chain showed up just a few times. Its antigen is unknown. This CDR3 spans 14 amino acids. CDR1 is MNHEY, CDR2 SMNVEV, per germline (reference sequence). Trimming removed 2 bases at V and 4 bases at J, with 10 bases between. This specimen belongs to a study of metastatic and nonmetastatic thyroid tumors. TCRdb recomputed clones from the PCR reads via MiXCR. The sample records approximately 4,000 clones, almost 30% being singletons. No treatment of any kind had been given to any patient before thyroid surgery. Findings and caveats of the study: Patients with malignant thyroid tumors reportedly had significantly higher TCR beta diversity than those with benign nodules, in blood and tumor.

The chain employs TRBV27 and TRBJ2-3; D remains ambiguous. The clonotype was recovered from a male donor with papillary thyroid cancer or a benign thyroid nodule (not recorded which). Some clones in this sample may be carry-over from other donors' samples. The sequencing sample was made of adjacent normal tissue. The CDR3 loop is CASSLDGPSDTQYF. For the CDR3, the DNA is TGTGCCAGCAGTTTAGACGGGCCCTCAGATACGCAGTATTTT.